Included here is one T cell receptor beta chain sequence, with context. Its antigen specificity is not known. Base qualities are not provided; no much larger clone lies one nucleotide away. Each collaborating institution followed its own protocols to collect whole blood in K2EDTA tubes. For TCRbeta analysis, collaborator samples were shipped as frozen whole blood, as isolated PBMCs, or as DNA extracted from either sample type. These data originate in a study of blood T cell repertoires in COVID-19 (dated by TCRdb to the early 2020s). Study-wide context: The collaborator samples originated in the United States, Italy and Spain and spanned the acute and convalescent phases of COVID-19. Where available, HLA class I and class II types were taken from metadata supplied by the sample provider and were not determined by assay-based typing. The material from the prospective study consisted of cDNA or gDNA derived from T cells, B-cell-depleted T cells, or PBMCs. A de-identified subject ID, COVID-19 status, age in years and sex were almost always included in the sample metadata. The repertoires were released in a freely available public database meant as a resource for research on the immune response to SARS-CoV-2. Subjects who had been exposed to COVID-19, were actively infected with it, or had recovered from it provided the deeply sampled blood TCRbeta repertoires that made up the dataset. Samples came from the ongoing ImmuneRACE study (first 160 participants) plus 1,254 subjects from 6 global collaborators. The full study reports these points: How much clinical and demographic metadata was included differed by source and by participant, and the metadata was provided uncurated.

Between the V and J ends, shortened by 4 bases and 0 bases respectively, the junction contains 19 bases. Taken from cysteine to phenylalanine, the CDR3 has 18 residues. The CDR3 DNA has 54 bases and is translated from base 1. CDR1 SGHRS and CDR2 YFSETQ are derived from the germline V gene. The immunoSEQ Assay, a bias-controlled multiplex PCR, was used to amplify TCRbeta CDR3 regions from genomic DNA. As for the authors' bioinformatics: Within the assay, amplification of reference gene primers was used to estimate how many nucleated cells each sample contained. Sequence reads were collapsed and filtered to measure the absolute abundance of every unique TCRbeta CDR3 rearrangement. For each sample, productive Simpson clonality was calculated as the square root of Simpson's diversity index across productive rearrangements. TCRdb holds this immuneACCESS table with in-frame rearrangements only. Some clones are missing; in checked studies, unresolved V genes explain under half, and the rest has no known cause. D and trimming were read from the DNA, whereas the V and J calls and clone size are those reported in that table. Within this sample are 140,000 to 150,000 clones, with under 90% of them counted one time only. The ten largest clones capture roughly 8% of the sample.

Material: peripheral blood. In this chain, TRBV5-1 is recombined with TRBJ2-2, with a weak D call of TRBD2 (6 bases match). This TCR was recovered from a human donor in a cohort sampled during active COVID-19. The nucleotide sequence is given as TGCGCCAGCAGCCCTCAGGGACTGAGCTTCGCGAACACCGGGGAGCTGTTTTTT. Translated, this is CASSPQGLSFANTGELFF.